The entry below gives a single T cell receptor (beta chain) sequence along with its context. The data were taken from a study of blood T cell repertoires in COVID-19. About the study: From the United States, Italy and Spain came samples of acute and convalescent COVID-19.

In germline, CDR1 is MNHEY, CDR2 SVGAGI. The V gene lost 5 bases and the J gene lost 2 bases, with 13 bases spanning the gap. The CDR3 extends over 14 amino acids. Measured with immunoSEQ multiplex PCR; TCRdb has only the in-frame clones, and not every one. The sample holds about 15,000 clones; over 70% are singletons and the top ten take roughly 15%. The receptor was derived from a man in his 60s with acute or convalescent COVID-19. The material sequenced was peripheral blood. The chain uses TRBV6-5 and TRBJ2-7; the D gene is possibly TRBD2 (5 bases). The CDR3 DNA sequence: TGTGCCAGCAGTCCTAGGACGGGGACCTACGAGCAGTACTTC. It specifies CASSPRTGTYEQYF.